This T cell receptor (beta chain) was documented in a study of identical twins. Trimming left V 4 bases short and J 4 bases short, with 11 bases between. The germline gives CDR1 MDHEN, CDR2 SYDVKM. CDR3 length equals 15 residues. This clonotype was seen at least ten times. MiXCR was run by TCRdb on the 5' RACE reads, yielding one entry per CDR3 protein. The repertoire consists of nearly 650,000 distinct CDR3 sequences, with just over 7% occurring once and the leading ten covering over 1.5%. The data were also submitted as part of a second study, on yellow fever vaccine responses in identical twins.

V gene TRBV28 combines with J gene TRBJ2-6, with a tentative D call TRBD1 (5 bases). The TCR sequence derives from a woman aged 18-29 years in good health. Sequencing input: PBMCs. This chain's CDR3 is CASSSTGAGANVLTF. CDR3 nucleotide sequence: TGTGCCAGCAGTTCCACAGGAGCCGGGGCCAACGTCCTGACTTTC.